The clone carrying this T cell receptor (beta chain) was counted ten times or more. Its antigen is as yet unknown. TCRdb re-derived calls from the PCR reads in MiXCR, one entry per CDR3 protein. The data contain about 640,000 distinct CDR3 sequences, 20% of them seen just once; the ten biggest clones take up roughly 0.9%. Sorting defined naive CD8 T cells as CD8+CD4-CCR7+CD45RA+. This record belongs to a study of molecular identifiers for immune sequencing clone quantification. Germline CDR1 is MNHNS and CDR2 is SASEGT. Deletions cut 3 bases from V and 5 bases from J, with 10 bases between. CDR3 length: 13 amino acids. Study-wide findings and caveats: Clonotypes surpassing 20 RNA copies contained over 97% of effector molecules, versus under 1% in naive cells.

The TCR was taken from a human donor in good health. Some libraries in this study had Jurkat cell RNA spiked in. Sequenced material: naive CD8+ T cells from blood, with Jurkat cell RNA spiked in. Subset here: FACS-sorted CD8+CD4-CCR7+CD45RA+ naive T cells. This sequence joins TRBV6-1 and TRBJ1-1; no reliable D call. DNA for the CDR3: TGTGCCAGCAGTGATCCCCCTAGTACTGAAGCTTTCTTT. Protein sequence: CASSDPPSTEAFF.